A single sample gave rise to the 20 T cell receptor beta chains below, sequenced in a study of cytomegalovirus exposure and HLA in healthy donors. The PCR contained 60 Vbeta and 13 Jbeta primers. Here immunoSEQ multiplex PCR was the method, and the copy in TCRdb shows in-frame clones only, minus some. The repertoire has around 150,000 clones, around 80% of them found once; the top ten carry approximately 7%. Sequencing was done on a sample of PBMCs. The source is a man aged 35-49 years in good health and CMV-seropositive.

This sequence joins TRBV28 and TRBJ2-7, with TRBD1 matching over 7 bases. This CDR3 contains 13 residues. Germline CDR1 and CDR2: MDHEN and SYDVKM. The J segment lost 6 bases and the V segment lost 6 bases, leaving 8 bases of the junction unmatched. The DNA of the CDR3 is TGTGCCAGCAGGGGGCAGGGGGAGATCGAGCAGTACTTC. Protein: CASRGQGEIEQYF. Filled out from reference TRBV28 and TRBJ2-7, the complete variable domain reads DVKVTQSSRYLVKRTGEKVFLECVQDMDHENMFWYRQDPGLGLRLIYFSYDVKMKEKGDIPEGYSVSREKKERFSLILESASTNQTSMYLCASRGQGEIEQYFGPGTRLTVT.

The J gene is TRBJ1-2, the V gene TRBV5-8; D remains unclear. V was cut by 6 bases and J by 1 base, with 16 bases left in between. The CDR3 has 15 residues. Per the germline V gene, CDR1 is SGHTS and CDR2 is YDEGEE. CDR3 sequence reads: CASIPKKEFNYGYTF. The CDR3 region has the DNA TGTGCCAGCATACCAAAGAAAGAGTTTAACTATGGCTACACCTTC.

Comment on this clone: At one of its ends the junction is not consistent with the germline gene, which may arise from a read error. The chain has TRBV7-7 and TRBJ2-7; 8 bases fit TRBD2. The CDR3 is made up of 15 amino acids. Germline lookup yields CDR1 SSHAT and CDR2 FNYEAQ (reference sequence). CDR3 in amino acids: CASSSSGTRGSEQYF. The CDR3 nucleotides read TGTGCTAGCAGCTCCTCCGGGACTAGAGGAAGCGAGCAGTACTTC.

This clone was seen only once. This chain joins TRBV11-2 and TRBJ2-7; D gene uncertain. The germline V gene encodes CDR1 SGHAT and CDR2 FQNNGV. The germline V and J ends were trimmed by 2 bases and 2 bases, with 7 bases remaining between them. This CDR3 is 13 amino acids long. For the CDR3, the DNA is TGTGCCAGCAGCTTAAGCACAGCCTACGAGCAGTACTTC. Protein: CASSLSTAYEQYF.

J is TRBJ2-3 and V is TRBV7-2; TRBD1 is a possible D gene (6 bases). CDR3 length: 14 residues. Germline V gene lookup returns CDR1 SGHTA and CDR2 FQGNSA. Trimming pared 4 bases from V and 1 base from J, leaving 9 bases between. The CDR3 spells CASSYREGTDTQYF. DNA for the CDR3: TGTGCCAGCAGCTACAGGGAAGGCACAGATACGCAGTATTTT.

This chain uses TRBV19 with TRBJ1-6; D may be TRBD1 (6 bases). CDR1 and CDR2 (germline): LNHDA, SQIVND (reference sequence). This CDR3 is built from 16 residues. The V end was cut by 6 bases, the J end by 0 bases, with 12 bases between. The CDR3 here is CASSPGHSSYNSPLHF. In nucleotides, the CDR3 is TGTGCCAGTAGCCCGGGACATAGCTCCTATAATTCACCCCTCCACTTT. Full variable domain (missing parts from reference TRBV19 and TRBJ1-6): DGGITQSPKYLFRKEGQNVTLSCEQNLNHDAMYWYRQDPGQGLRLIYYSQIVNDFQKGDIAEGYSVSREKKESFPLTVTSAQKNPTAFYLCASSPGHSSYNSPLHFGNGTRLTVT.

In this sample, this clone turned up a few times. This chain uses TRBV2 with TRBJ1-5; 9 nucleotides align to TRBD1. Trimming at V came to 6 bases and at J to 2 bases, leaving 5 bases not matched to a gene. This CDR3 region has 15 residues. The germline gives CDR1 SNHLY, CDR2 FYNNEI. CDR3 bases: TGTGCCAGCAGGGGACAGGGAGGGGGCAATCAGCCCCAGCATTTT. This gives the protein CASRGQGGGNQPQHF.

CDR3 nucleotide sequence: TGTGCCAGCAGCACCTCCCCCGGTAATGAAAAACTGTTTTTT. Translated, it gives CASSTSPGNEKLFF. The chain employs TRBV21-1 and TRBJ1-4. TRBV21-1 is a documented pseudogene. The CDR3 is 14 amino acids.

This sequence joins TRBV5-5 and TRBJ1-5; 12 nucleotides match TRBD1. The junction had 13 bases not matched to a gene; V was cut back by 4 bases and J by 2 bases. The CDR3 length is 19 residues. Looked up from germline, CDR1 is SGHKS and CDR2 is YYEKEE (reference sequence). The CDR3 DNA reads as TGTGCCAGCAGCCCGGCCGGGACAGGGGGCGGAGGGGGCAATCAGCCCCAGCATTTT. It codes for CASSPAGTGGGGGNQPQHF. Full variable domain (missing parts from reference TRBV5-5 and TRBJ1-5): DAGVTQSPTHLIKTRGQQVTLRCSPISGHKSVSWYQQVLGQGPQFIFQYYEKEERGRGNFPDRFSARQFPNYSSELNVNALLLGDSALYLCASSPAGTGGGGGNQPQHFGDGTRLSIL.

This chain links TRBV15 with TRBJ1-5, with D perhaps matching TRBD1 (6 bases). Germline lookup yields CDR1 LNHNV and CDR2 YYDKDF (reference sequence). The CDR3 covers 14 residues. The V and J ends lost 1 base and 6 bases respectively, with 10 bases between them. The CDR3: CATSRAGAGQPQHF. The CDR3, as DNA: TGTGCCACCAGCAGAGCAGGGGCAGGTCAGCCCCAGCATTTT. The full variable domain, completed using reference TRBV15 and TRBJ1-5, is DAMVIQNPRYQVTQFGKPVTLSCSQTLNHNVMYWYQQKSSQAPKLLFHYYDKDFNNEADTPDNFQSRRPNTSFCFLDIRSPGLGDTAMYLCATSRAGAGQPQHFGDGTRLSIL.

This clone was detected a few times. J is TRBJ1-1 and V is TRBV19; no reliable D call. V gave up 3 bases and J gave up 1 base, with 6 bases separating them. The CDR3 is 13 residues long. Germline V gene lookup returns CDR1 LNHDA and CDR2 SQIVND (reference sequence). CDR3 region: CASSISRNTEAFF. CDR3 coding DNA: TGTGCCAGTAGTATCTCGAGGAACACTGAAGCTTTCTTT.

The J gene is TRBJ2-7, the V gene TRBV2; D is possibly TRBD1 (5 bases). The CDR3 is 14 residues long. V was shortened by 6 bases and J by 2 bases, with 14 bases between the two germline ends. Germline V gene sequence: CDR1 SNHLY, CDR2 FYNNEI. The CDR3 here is CASSIKGQTYEQYF. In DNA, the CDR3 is TGTGCCAGCAGCATTAAGGGGCAGACCTACGAGCAGTACTTC. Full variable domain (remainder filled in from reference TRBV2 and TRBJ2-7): EPEVTQTPSHQVTQMGQEVILRCVPISNHLYFYWYRQILGQKVEFLVSFYNNEISEKSEIFDDQFSVERPDGSNFTLKIRSTKLEDSAMYFCASSIKGQTYEQYFGPGTRLTVT.

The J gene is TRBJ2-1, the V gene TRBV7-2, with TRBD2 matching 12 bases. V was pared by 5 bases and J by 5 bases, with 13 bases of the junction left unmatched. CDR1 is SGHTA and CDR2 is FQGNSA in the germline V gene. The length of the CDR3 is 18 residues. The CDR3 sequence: CASSKGSSGRAPNNEQFF. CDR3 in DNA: TGTGCCAGCAGCAAAGGGTCTAGCGGGAGGGCACCGAACAATGAGCAGTTCTTC. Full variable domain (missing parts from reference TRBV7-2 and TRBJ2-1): GAGVSQSPSNKVTEKGKDVELRCDPISGHTALYWYRQSLGQGLEFLIYFQGNSAPDKSGLPSDRFSAERTGGSVSTLTIQRTQQEDSAVYLCASSKGSSGRAPNNEQFFGPGTRLTVL.

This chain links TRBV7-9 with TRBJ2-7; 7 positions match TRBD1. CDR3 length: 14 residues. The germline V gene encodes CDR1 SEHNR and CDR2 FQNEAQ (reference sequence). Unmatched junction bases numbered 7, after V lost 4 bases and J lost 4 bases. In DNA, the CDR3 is TGTGCCAGCAGCTCCGGGACAGTCACTTACGAGCAGTACTTC. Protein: CASSSGTVTYEQYF.

For the CDR3, the DNA is TGCGCCACAAGTCAAACTAGCGGGAAATTCTACGAGCAGTACTTC. Its translation is CATSQTSGKFYEQYF. This chain joins TRBV5-1 and TRBJ2-7; 10 bases match TRBD2. CDR1 SGHRS and CDR2 YFSETQ come from the germline V gene. After removal of 9 bases from V and 3 bases from J, the junction contained 12 bases not matched to a gene. The CDR3 has 15 amino acids. The entire variable domain, with the rest obtained from reference TRBV5-1 and TRBJ2-7, is as follows: KAGVTQTPRYLIKTRGQQVTLSCSPISGHRSVSWYQQTPGQGLQFLFEYFSETQRNKGNFPGRFSGRQFSNSRSEMNVSTLELGDSALYLCATSQTSGKFYEQYFGPGTRLTVT.

CDR3 in DNA: TGCGCCAGCAGTGGGACAGTAGTTGAAAAACTGTTTTTT. It translates to CASSGTVVEKLFF. The rearrangement links TRBV4-1 to TRBJ1-4; 7 bases are shared with TRBD1. The V and J ends lost 6 bases and 7 bases, in that order; junction bases with no gene match: 5. Germline CDR1 is MGHRA and CDR2 is YSYEKL. The CDR3 is 13 amino acids.

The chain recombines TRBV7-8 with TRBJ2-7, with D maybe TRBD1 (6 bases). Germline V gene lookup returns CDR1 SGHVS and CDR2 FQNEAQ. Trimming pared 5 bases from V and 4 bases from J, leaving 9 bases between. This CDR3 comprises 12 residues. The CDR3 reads CASSPGDYEQYF. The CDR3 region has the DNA TGTGCCAGCAGCCCAGGGGATTACGAGCAGTACTTC.

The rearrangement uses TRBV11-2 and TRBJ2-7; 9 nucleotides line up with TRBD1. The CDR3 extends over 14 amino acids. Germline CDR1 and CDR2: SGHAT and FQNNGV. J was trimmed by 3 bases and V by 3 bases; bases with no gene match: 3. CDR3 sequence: CASSFGGQGYEQYF. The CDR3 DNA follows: TGTGCCAGCAGCTTCGGGGGACAGGGCTACGAGCAGTACTTC.

Written as DNA, the CDR3 is TGTGCCAGCTCACCACCCGCGAAAAGTGGCTACACCTTC. Translation: CASSPPAKSGYTF. This chain connects TRBV18 to TRBJ1-2; D gene ambiguous. From germline, CDR1 is KGHSH and CDR2 LQKENI. The V and J ends lost 0 bases and 7 bases respectively, with 9 bases between them. This CDR3 is built from 13 residues.

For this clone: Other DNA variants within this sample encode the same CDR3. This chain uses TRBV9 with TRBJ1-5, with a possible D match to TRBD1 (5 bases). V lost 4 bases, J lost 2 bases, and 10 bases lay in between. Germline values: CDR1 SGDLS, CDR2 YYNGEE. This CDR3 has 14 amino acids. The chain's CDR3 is CASSPDTGNQPQHF. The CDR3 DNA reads TGTGCCAGCAGCCCGGACACAGGCAATCAGCCCCAGCATTTT. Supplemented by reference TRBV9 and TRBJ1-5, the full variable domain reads DSGVTQTPKHLITATGQRVTLRCSPRSGDLSVYWYQQSLDQGLQFLIQYYNGEERAKGNILERFSAQQFPDLHSELNLSSLELGDSALYFCASSPDTGNQPQHFGDGTRLSIL.